The subject of this entry is one T cell receptor (beta chain). Antigen unknown. The sample comes from a study of CD8 T cells in ankylosing spondylitis. The germline V gene encodes CDR1 SGHTA and CDR2 FQGNSA. CDR3 length: 14 residues. The ends lost 5 bases at V and 6 bases at J; junction bases unmatched: 5. Findings and caveats of the study: Ankylosing spondylitis blood seemed to carry a telltale TCR beta motif made of under ten highly homologous variants. Reports of some motif variants in reactive arthritis synovial fluid and blood predate this one. CD8+ disease-linked clones were present at relatively low frequencies in blood. Clones linked to disease were reported to show significant enrichment in matched ankylosing spondylitis synovial fluid.

Generation of TCR beta libraries employed quantitative 5'-RACE incorporating molecular barcodes. MiXCR, applied by TCRdb to the 5' RACE reads, yields one record per CDR3 protein. The sample includes 330,000 or so distinct CDR3 sequences, 6.5% to 10% of them seen just once. The sequence came from a male donor with ankylosing spondylitis. The chain combines TRBV7-2 with TRBJ1-3; 9 bases are a match to TRBD1. The specimen was blood, either unsorted or a sorted T cell fraction (not recorded which). DNA for the CDR3: TGTGCCAGCAGCCAACGGACAGGGGAAAACACCATATATTTT. Translation gives CASSQRTGENTIYF.